Listed below are T cell receptor beta chains from one sample, sequenced in a study of CD8+CD57+ T cells in acquired aplastic anemia. One entry per CDR3 protein, called by TCRdb with MiXCR from the reads. The repertoire holds about 48,000 distinct CDR3 sequences, with roughly 69% as singletons. The source material was sorted CD4+, CD8+, or CD8+CD57+ T cells (not recorded which) from PBMCs. The receptors were sampled from a human donor in good health, serving as a control. Both conserved end residues are part of each CDR3. D genes are given only for firm matches. Size tells how often a clone was seen (once, few, many) or the class of an expanded clone, and some rows leave it out.

J | V | size | D | CDR3 | DNA
TRBJ2-1 | TRBV5-6 | - | - | CASSLGDNEQLF | TGTGCCAGTAGCTTGGGGGACAATGAGCAGCTCTTC
TRBJ1-5 | TRBV4-1 | few | - | CASSHHQGGDQPQHF | TGCGCCAGCAGCCACCACCAGGGCGGAGATCAGCCCCAGCATTTT
TRBJ2-2 | TRBV7-7 | - | - | CASSPDGYTGELFF | TGTGCCAGCAGCCCTGACGGTTACACCGGGGAGCTGTTTTTT
TRBJ2-3 | TRBV25-1 | few | - | CASSAEWGEFDTQYF | TGTGCCAGCAGCGCAGAGTGGGGGGAATTTGATACGCAGTATTTT
TRBJ2-5 | TRBV25-1 | - | TRBD2 | CASSEYKGLAGTSYQETQYF | TGTGCCAGCAGTGAATATAAAGGACTAGCGGGTACCTCGTACCAAGAGACCCAGTACTTC
TRBJ1-5 | TRBV19 | - | TRBD1 | CASRRTGANQPQHF | TGTGCCAGTAGGAGGACAGGGGCGAATCAGCCCCAGCATTTT
TRBJ1-2 | TRBV5-6 | few | - | CASSLGDLEFPYGYTF | TGTGCCAGCAGCTTGGGAGATCTAGAATTTCCCTATGGCTACACCTTC
TRBJ1-2 | TRBV9 | - | - | CASSGTDGRSANYGYTF | TGTGCCAGCAGCGGTACGGACGGCCGTTCTGCTAACTATGGCTACACCTTC
TRBJ2-4 | TRBV25-1 | once | TRBD1 | CASSGGGQGVKNIQYF | TGTGCCAGCAGTGGGGGGGGACAGGGGGTTAAAAACATTCAGTACTTC
TRBJ1-1 | TRBV15 | - | - | CATSREGAAKVAFF | TGTGCCACCAGCAGAGAAGGGGCAGCCAAGGTGGCTTTCTTT
TRBJ2-7 | TRBV7-9 | once | - | CASSSRLDPYEQYF | TGTGCCAGCAGCTCGCGACTAGACCCCTACGAGCAGTACTTC
TRBJ2-1 | TRBV7-2 | - | TRBD2 | CASSLGLAVNEQFF | TGTGCCAGCAGCTTAGGACTAGCGGTCAATGAGCAGTTCTTC
TRBJ2-5 | TRBV7-6 | - | - | CASSPRFGETQYF | TGTGCCAGCAGCCCGAGGTTCGGGGAGACCCAGTACTTC
TRBJ2-3 | TRBV6-1 | many | TRBD1 | CASSPRTGGFIADTQYF | TGTGCCAGCAGTCCCCGGACAGGGGGCTTTATCGCAGATACGCAGTATTTT
TRBJ2-7 | TRBV5-4 | once | - | CASSAADTGGDEQYF | TGTGCCAGCAGCGCCGCGGATACCGGGGGTGATGAGCAGTACTTC
TRBJ2-3 | TRBV29-1 | - | - | CSVQGTDTQYF | TGCAGCGTTCAAGGCACAGATACGCAGTATTTT
TRBJ2-7 | TRBV25-1 | - | TRBD1 | CASGTGVEQCF | TGTGCCAGCGGTACAGGGGTTGAGCAGTGCTTC
TRBJ2-4 | TRBV25-1 | - | - | CATMGRRGTEAKNIQYF | TGTGCCACTATGGGCAGGAGAGGGACTGAAGCCAAAAACATTCAGTACTTC
TRBJ1-6 | TRBV19 | - | TRBD1 | CASSSSTGGSSPLHF | TGTGCCAGTAGTAGTTCGACAGGGGGCTCTTCACCCCTCCACTTT
TRBJ2-7 | TRBV30 | - | TRBD1 | CALAGQDPYERYF | TGTGCCCTCGCGGGACAGGATCCCTACGAGCGGTACTTC
TRBJ2-5 | TRBV15 | - | TRBD1 | CATSRVGQETQYF | TGTGCCACCAGCAGAGTGGGACAGGAGACCCAGTACTTC
TRBJ1-3 | TRBV24-1 | - | - | CATSDSDGLSGNTIYF | TGTGCCACCAGTGATTCGGACGGCCTCTCTGGAAACACCATATATTTT
TRBJ1-2 | TRBV5-1 | - | TRBD1 | CASSLGDRKTDGYTF | TGCGCCAGCAGCTTGGGGGACAGGAAGACCGATGGCTACACCTTC
TRBJ2-7 | TRBV29-1 | - | - | CSVGSAAYEQYF | TGCAGCGTTGGGTCAGCTGCCTACGAGCAGTACTTC
TRBJ1-5 | TRBV11-2 | - | TRBD1 | CASSPRQGRSNQPQHF | TGTGCCAGCAGCCCAAGACAGGGGAGGAGCAATCAGCCCCAGCATTTT
TRBJ1-5 | TRBV10-3 | - | TRBD1 | CAIRSGQGAISGDQPQHF | TGTGCCATCAGGTCGGGACAGGGGGCAATTTCGGGGGATCAGCCCCAGCATTTT
TRBJ1-2 | TRBV7-8 | - | - | CASSRSRGNYGYTF | TGTGCCAGCAGCCGCAGCAGGGGTAACTATGGCTACACCTTC
TRBJ1-1 | TRBV24-1 | - | TRBD1 | CATSDPDRGNTEAFF | TGTGCCACCAGTGATCCCGACAGGGGGAACACTGAAGCTTTCTTT
TRBJ1-5 | TRBV19 | - | - | CASSMSLQSNQPQHF | TGTGCCAGTAGTATGAGTCTACAGAGCAATCAGCCCCAGCATTTT
TRBJ1-3 | TRBV29-1 | - | - | CSVGVSGNTIYF | TGCAGCGTTGGGGTCTCTGGAAACACCATATATTTT
TRBJ2-1 | TRBV2 | once | - | CASGLGNEQFF | TGTGCCAGCGGGCTCGGGAATGAGCAGTTCTTC